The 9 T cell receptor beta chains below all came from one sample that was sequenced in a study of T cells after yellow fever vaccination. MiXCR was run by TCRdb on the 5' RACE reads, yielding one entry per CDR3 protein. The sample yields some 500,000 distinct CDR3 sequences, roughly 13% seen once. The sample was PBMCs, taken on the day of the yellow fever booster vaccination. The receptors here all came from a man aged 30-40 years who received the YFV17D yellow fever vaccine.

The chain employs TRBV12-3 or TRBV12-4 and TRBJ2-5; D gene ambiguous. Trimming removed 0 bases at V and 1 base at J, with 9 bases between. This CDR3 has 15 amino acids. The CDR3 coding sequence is TGTGCCAGCAGTTTAGCCCCTGGCCCCCAAGAGACCCAGTACTTC. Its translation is CASSLAPGPQETQYF.

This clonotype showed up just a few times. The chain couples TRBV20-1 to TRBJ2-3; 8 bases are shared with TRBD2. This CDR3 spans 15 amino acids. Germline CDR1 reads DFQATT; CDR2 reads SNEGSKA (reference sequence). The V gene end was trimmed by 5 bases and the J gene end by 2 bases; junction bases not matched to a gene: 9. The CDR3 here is CSALRAGALTDTQYF. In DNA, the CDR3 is TGCAGTGCTCTTCGAGCGGGAGCTCTCACAGATACGCAGTATTTT.

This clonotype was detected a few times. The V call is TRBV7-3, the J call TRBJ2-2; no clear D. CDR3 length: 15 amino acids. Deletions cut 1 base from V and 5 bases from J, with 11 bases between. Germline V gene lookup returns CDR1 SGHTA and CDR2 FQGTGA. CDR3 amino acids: CASSLNLGWTGELFF. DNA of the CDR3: TGTGCCAGCAGCTTAAATTTGGGTTGGACCGGGGAGCTGTTTTTT.

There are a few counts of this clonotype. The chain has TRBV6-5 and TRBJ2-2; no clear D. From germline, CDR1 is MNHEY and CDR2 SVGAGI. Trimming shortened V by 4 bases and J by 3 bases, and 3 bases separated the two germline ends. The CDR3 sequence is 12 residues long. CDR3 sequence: CASSFHTGELFF. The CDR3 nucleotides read TGTGCCAGCAGTTTCCACACCGGGGAGCTGTTTTTT.

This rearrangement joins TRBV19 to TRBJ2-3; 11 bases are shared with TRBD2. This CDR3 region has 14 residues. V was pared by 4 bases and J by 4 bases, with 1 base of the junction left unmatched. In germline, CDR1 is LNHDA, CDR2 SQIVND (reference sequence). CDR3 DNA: TGTGCCAGTAGTACTAGCGGGAGGCCAGATACGCAGTATTTT. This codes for CASSTSGRPDTQYF.

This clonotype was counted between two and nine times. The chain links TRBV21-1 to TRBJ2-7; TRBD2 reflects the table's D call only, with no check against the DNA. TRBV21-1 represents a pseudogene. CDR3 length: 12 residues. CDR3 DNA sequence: TGTGCCAGCACGGGACTAGCGAGGGAGCAGTACTTC. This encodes CASTGLAREQYF.

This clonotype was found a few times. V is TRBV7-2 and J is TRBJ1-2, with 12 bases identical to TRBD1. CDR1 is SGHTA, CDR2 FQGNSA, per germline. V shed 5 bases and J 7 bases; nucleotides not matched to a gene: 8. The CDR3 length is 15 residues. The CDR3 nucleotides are TGTGCCAGCAGCGAGACGGGACAGGGGGCGCGTGGCTACACCTTC. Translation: CASSETGQGARGYTF.

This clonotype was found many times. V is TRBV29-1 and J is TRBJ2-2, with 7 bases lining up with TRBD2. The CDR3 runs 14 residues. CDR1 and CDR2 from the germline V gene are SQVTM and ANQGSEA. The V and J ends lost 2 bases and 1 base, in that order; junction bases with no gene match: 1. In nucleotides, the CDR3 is TGCAGCGTTGAAAAGCGGGGGAACACCGGGGAGCTGTTTTTT. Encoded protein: CSVEKRGNTGELFF.

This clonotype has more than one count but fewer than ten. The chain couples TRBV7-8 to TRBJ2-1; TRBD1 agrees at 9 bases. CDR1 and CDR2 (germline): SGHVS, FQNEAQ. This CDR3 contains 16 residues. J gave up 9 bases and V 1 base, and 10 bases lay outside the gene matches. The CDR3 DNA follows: TGTGCCAGCAGCTTAGAAGGGACAGGGATTCGTGGTGAGCAGTTCTTC. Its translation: CASSLEGTGIRGEQFF.